This T cell receptor (beta chain) emerged from a study of blood T cell repertoires in COVID-19. In the study overall: Donors in the United States, Italy and Spain gave samples during acute or convalescent COVID-19.

In germline, CDR1 is LGHDT, CDR2 YNNKEL (reference sequence). Trimming at V came to 6 bases and at J to 1 base, leaving 5 bases not matched to a gene. The CDR3 has 15 residues. The assay was immunoSEQ multiplex PCR, and TCRdb's table has in-frame clones only and misses some. The sample contains tens of thousands of clones, 75% to 90% of which appear only once. This clonotype originated in an elderly woman with acute or convalescent COVID-19. The sample comprised peripheral blood. This chain connects TRBV3-1 (or the pseudogene TRBV3-2) to TRBJ2-1; TRBD2 aligns across 8 bases. CDR3 coding DNA: TGTGCCAGCAGTCGAAGCGGGGGTTCCTACAATGAGCAGTTCTTC. This encodes CASSRSGGSYNEQFF.